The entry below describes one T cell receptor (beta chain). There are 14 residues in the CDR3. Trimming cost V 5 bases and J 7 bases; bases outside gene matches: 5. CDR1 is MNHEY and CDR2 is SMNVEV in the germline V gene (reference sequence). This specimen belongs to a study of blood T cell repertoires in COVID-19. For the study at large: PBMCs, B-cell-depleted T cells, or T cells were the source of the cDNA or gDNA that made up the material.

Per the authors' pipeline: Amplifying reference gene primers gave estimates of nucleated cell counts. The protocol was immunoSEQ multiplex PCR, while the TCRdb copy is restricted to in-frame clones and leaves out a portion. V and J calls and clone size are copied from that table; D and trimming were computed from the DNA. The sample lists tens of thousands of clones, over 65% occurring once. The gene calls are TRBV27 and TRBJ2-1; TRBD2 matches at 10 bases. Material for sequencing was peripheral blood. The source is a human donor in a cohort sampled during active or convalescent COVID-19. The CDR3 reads CASSEREGRNEQFF. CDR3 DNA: TGTGCCAGCAGTGAGCGGGAGGGCCGGAATGAGCAGTTCTTC.